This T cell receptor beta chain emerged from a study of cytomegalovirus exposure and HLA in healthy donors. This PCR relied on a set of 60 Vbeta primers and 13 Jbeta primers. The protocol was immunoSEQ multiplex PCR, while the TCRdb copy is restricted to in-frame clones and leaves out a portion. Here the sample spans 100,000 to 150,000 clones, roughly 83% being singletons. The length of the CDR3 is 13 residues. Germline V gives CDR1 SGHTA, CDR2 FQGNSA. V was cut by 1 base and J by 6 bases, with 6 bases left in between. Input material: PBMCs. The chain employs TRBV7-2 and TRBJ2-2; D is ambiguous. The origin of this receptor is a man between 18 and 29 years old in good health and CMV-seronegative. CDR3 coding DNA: TGTGCCAGCAGCTTAGTAGTTCCCGGGGAGCTGTTTTTT. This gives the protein CASSLVVPGELFF. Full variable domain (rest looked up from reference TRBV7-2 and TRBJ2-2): GAGVSQSPSNKVTEKGKDVELRCDPISGHTALYWYRQSLGQGLEFLIYFQGNSAPDKSGLPSDRFSAERTGGSVSTLTIQRTQQEDSAVYLCASSLVVPGELFFGEGSRLTVL.